The 20 T cell receptor beta chains below were found in one sample sequenced in a study of CD8+ T cells in alopecia areata. Reverse transcribed after extraction, RNA yielded cDNA as the sequencing template. Profiling relied on immunoSEQ multiplex PCR, and the TCRdb table lists in-frame clones only, not all of them. This sample has 100,000 to 130,000 clones, with 45% to 70% found just once. Specimen: CD8+ T cells sorted from blood. These receptors came from a human donor in good health.

This chain links TRBV5-1 with TRBJ2-1; D gene ambiguous. From germline, CDR1 is SGHRS and CDR2 YFSETQ. Between the trimmed V and J ends, which lost 0 bases and 6 bases, there was a span of 16 bases. The CDR3 loop spans 16 amino acids. The CDR3 is CASSLGLGRAFNEQFF. DNA of the CDR3: TGCGCCAGCAGCTTGGGTCTTGGTCGGGCCTTCAATGAGCAGTTCTTC.

This chain uses TRBV4-2 with TRBJ1-4, with TRBD1 as a possible D gene (6 bases). The V gene's germline CDR1 is LGHNA and CDR2 YNFKEQ. V lost 0 bases to trimming and J lost 7 bases, with 9 bases between them. CDR3 length equals 14 residues. As DNA, the CDR3 is TGTGCCAGCAGCCAAGATCTGACAGGTGAAAAACTGTTTTTT. This translates into CASSQDLTGEKLFF.

V usage is TRBV7-2 and J usage is TRBJ2-7; TRBD2 agrees at 7 bases. The CDR3 consists of 14 residues. The germline gives CDR1 SGHTA, CDR2 FQGNSA. The ends lost 0 bases at V and 3 bases at J; junction bases unmatched: 2. The CDR3 nucleotides are TGTGCCAGCAGCTTAGCCAGGGAGGGCTACGAGCAGTACTTC. Translation: CASSLAREGYEQYF.

The rearrangement links TRBV9 to TRBJ2-7; D possibly corresponds to TRBD1 (5 bases). Trimming took off 3 bases at V and 6 bases at J, with 10 bases between the two ends. This CDR3 is 12 amino acids long. Germline assignment: CDR1 SGDLS and CDR2 YYNGEE. This CDR3 is CASSGAGREQYF. In nucleotides, the CDR3 is TGTGCCAGCAGCGGGGCAGGGCGCGAGCAGTACTTC.

V gene TRBV7-8 combines with J gene TRBJ2-7; no firm D call. Trimming removed 2 bases at V and 6 bases at J, with 8 bases between. This CDR3 has 12 residues. Per germline, CDR1 SGHVS and CDR2 FQNEAQ. The chain's CDR3 is CASSLPLGEQYF. CDR3 nucleotides: TGTGCCAGCAGCTTACCCCTCGGCGAGCAGTACTTC.

V and J are TRBV27 and TRBJ1-1; D unclear. The germline CDR1 and CDR2 sequences are MNHEY and SMNVEV (reference sequence). The CDR3 is 13 residues long. V was cut by 3 bases and J by 2 bases, with 7 bases left in between. CDR3 residues: CASSFGSNTEAFF. The CDR3 DNA reads as TGTGCCAGCAGTTTCGGCAGCAACACTGAAGCTTTCTTT.

The chain uses TRBV9 and TRBJ2-1; no clear D. Trimming took 1 base from V and 8 from J, leaving 10 bases between them. Per the germline V gene, CDR1 is SGDLS and CDR2 is YYNGEE. The CDR3 covers 13 residues. The CDR3: CASSVPEHHEQFF. The CDR3 bases are TGTGCCAGCAGCGTACCCGAGCACCATGAGCAGTTCTTC.

The chain joins TRBV14 to TRBJ2-7; unclear D gene. Trimming removed 2 bases from V and 3 bases from J, with 8 bases in between. The CDR3 length is 13 residues. Germline CDR1 SGHDN, CDR2 FVKESK. CDR3 DNA sequence: TGTGCCAGCAGCCAACAGCCACTCTACGAGCAGTACTTC. It is translated as CASSQQPLYEQYF.

This chain joins TRBV10-3 and TRBJ2-3, with a tentative D call TRBD1 (6 bases). The germline V gene encodes CDR1 ENHRY and CDR2 SYGVKD. V was pared by 7 bases and J by 6 bases, with 14 bases between. This CDR3 is built from 13 residues. In DNA, the CDR3 is TGTGCCATCAACGAAGGGGGATGGGATACGCAGTATTTT. It encodes CAINEGGWDTQYF.

The J gene is TRBJ1-1, the V gene TRBV2; 7 nucleotides match TRBD1. CDR1 and CDR2 (germline): SNHLY, FYNNEI. The length of the CDR3 is 14 residues. V lost 7 bases, J lost 1 base, and 6 bases stayed unmatched. The CDR3 reads CASKTGQTNTEAFF. DNA for the CDR3: TGTGCCAGCAAGACGGGACAGACGAACACTGAAGCTTTCTTT.

This rearrangement joins TRBV13 to TRBJ2-3; TRBD2 aligns across 16 bases. Germline values: CDR1 PRHDT, CDR2 FYEKMQ (reference sequence). Trimming removed 4 bases from V and 7 bases from J; junction bases left unmatched: 11. The CDR3 extends over 18 amino acids. The CDR3 loop reads CASSSRTPGLAGGYTQYF. CDR3 sequence (DNA): TGTGCCAGCAGCTCTCGTACCCCGGGACTAGCGGGGGGGTATACGCAGTATTTT.

The rearrangement links TRBV2 to TRBJ2-3; 14 nucleotides agree with TRBD2. Losses at the gene ends were 8 bases for V and 2 bases for J; bases not matched to a gene: 12. Germline V gene lookup returns CDR1 SNHLY and CDR2 FYNNEI. This CDR3 spans 18 amino acids. In DNA, the CDR3 is TGTGCCAGCTTAACTATTCGGACTAGCGGGGGGTCCACAGATACGCAGTATTTT. Amino acid sequence: CASLTIRTSGGSTDTQYF.

In its sample, this clone was seen once. The chain carries TRBV5-6 and TRBJ2-7, with 7 bases lining up with TRBD1. V was pared by 2 bases and J by 3 bases, with 8 bases of the junction left unmatched. The germline CDR1 and CDR2 sequences are SGHDT and YYEEEE. The CDR3 has 15 residues. CDR3 sequence: CASSLSGGIIYEQYF. The CDR3 DNA is TGTGCCAGCAGCTTATCAGGGGGTATTATCTACGAGCAGTACTTC.

The count of this clone is one. The rearrangement links TRBV27 to TRBJ2-1; D unresolved. CDR1 and CDR2 (germline): MNHEY, SMNVEV (reference sequence). This CDR3 contains 15 residues. V lost 0 bases and J lost 1, with 7 bases in between. Here the CDR3 reads CASSLSGSSYNEQFF. DNA of the CDR3: TGTGCCAGCAGTTTATCTGGATCTTCCTACAATGAGCAGTTCTTC.

This rearrangement joins TRBV6-5 to TRBJ2-5; possibly TRBD2 for D (6 bases). This CDR3 has 13 residues. V lost 2 bases and J 4 bases, leaving 8 bases between the germline ends. Germline-derived CDR1 and CDR2 are MNHEY and SVGAGI. CDR3 sequence (DNA): TGTGCCAGCAGTTACGGGGGGACAGAGACCCAGTACTTC. Its protein is CASSYGGTETQYF.

The gene calls are TRBV6-5 and TRBJ1-2, with D perhaps matching TRBD1 (6 bases). CDR1 is MNHEY and CDR2 is SVGAGI in the germline V gene. V dropped 0 bases and J dropped 3 bases, with 8 bases sitting between them. This CDR3 contains 14 residues. The CDR3 reads CASSYSDSYYGYTF. As DNA, the CDR3 is TGTGCCAGCAGTTACTCGGACAGCTACTATGGCTACACCTTC.

This clone turned up a few times. This chain links TRBV5-6 with TRBJ1-5; D uncertain. Germline V gene data show CDR1 as SGHDT and CDR2 as YYEEEE. The V end was cut by 4 bases, the J end by 0 bases, with 14 bases between. The CDR3 runs 16 residues. The CDR3 nucleotides read TGTGCCAGCAGCCTCGGCGGGGAGTATAGCAATCAGCCCCAGCATTTT. Its protein is CASSLGGEYSNQPQHF.

This clone was recorded a few times. The chain joins TRBV4-2 to TRBJ2-3; TRBD2 is a possible D gene (6 bases). The CDR3 covers 12 residues. Germline V gives CDR1 LGHNA, CDR2 YNFKEQ. Trimming removed 1 base from V and 10 bases from J, with 9 bases in between. The CDR3 loop is CASSQASVPQYF. The CDR3 DNA reads TGTGCCAGCAGCCAAGCTAGCGTTCCGCAGTATTTT.

This chain connects TRBV28 to TRBJ1-5, with D hard to call. Germline V gene lookup returns CDR1 MDHEN and CDR2 SYDVKM. With 3 bases removed from V and 4 bases from J, the gap between germline ends came to 1 base. This CDR3 spans 11 amino acids. CDR3 amino acids: CASSLNQPQHF. The CDR3, as DNA: TGTGCCAGCAGTTTGAATCAGCCCCAGCATTTT.

This clone was recorded only once. The chain links TRBV7-6 to TRBJ2-7, with no clear D. Germline-derived CDR1 and CDR2 are SGHVS and FNYEAQ. The length of the CDR3 is 13 residues. V was clipped by 1 base and J by 6 bases, with 10 bases between them. CDR3 in DNA: TGTGCCAGCAGCTTAGATTTTGGGGTCGAGCAGTACTTC. Amino acid sequence: CASSLDFGVEQYF.